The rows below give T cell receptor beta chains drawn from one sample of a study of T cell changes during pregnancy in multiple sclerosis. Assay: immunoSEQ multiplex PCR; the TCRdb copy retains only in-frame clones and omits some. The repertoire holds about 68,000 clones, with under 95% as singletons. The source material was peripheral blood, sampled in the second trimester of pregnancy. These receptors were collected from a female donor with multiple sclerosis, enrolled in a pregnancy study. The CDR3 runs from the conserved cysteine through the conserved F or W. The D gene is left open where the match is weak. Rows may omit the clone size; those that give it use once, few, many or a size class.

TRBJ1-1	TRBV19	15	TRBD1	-	CASNKDRGRDTEAFF	TGTGCCAGTAATAAGGACAGGGGGCGGGACACTGAAGCTTTCTTT
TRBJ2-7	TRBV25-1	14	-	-	CASSEYQVTNEQYF	TGTGCCAGCAGTGAATATCAGGTTACCAACGAGCAGTACTTC
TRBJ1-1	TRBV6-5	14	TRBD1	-	CASSFGQVNTEAFF	TGTGCCAGCAGTTTTGGACAGGTGAACACTGAAGCTTTCTTT
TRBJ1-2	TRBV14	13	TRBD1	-	CASSLRQGYGYTF	TGTGCCAGCAGCCTTCGACAGGGGTATGGCTACACCTTC
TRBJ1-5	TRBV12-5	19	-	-	CASGLDKKSQGWSNQPQHF	TGTGCTAGTGGTTTGGACAAAAAATCGCAGGGTTGGAGCAATCAGCCCCAGCATTTT
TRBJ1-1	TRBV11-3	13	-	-	CASSLERYTEAFF	TGTGCCAGCAGCTTGGAGCGGTACACTGAAGCTTTCTTT
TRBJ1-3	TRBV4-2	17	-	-	CASSQDKAGLEVGPIYF	TGTGCCAGCAGCCAAGATAAGGCAGGGTTAGAAGTCGGGCCCATATATTTT
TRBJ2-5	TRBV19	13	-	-	CASGGTAWETQYF	TGTGCCAGTGGAGGGACCGCCTGGGAGACCCAGTACTTC
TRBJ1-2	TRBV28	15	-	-	CASSLLGTTLGGYTF	TGTGCCAGCAGTTTACTCGGGACTACCTTGGGTGGCTACACCTTC
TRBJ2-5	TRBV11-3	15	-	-	CASSPGGQGQETQYF	TGTGCCAGCAGCCCAGGCGGTCAGGGACAAGAGACCCAGTACTTC
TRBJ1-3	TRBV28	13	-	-	CASSAGGGNTIYF	TGTGCCAGCAGCGCGGGCGGTGGAAACACCATATATTTT
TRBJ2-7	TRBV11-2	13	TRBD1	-	CASSRTGAYEQYF	TGTGCCAGCAGCCGGACAGGGGCCTACGAGCAGTACTTC
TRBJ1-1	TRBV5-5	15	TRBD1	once	CASSTTGGLDTEAFF	TGTGCCAGCAGCACTACAGGGGGCCTGGACACTGAAGCTTTCTTT
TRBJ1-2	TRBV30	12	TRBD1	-	CAWKGGGVVYTF	TGTGCCTGGAAAGGAGGGGGCGTTGTCTACACCTTC
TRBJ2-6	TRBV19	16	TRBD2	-	CASSMGGSAGANVLTF	TGTGCCAGTAGTATGGGAGGGTCGGCTGGGGCCAACGTCCTGACTTTC
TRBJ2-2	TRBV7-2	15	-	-	CASSLLGRNTGELFF	TGTGCCAGCAGCCTACTGGGCAGGAACACCGGGGAGCTGTTTTTT
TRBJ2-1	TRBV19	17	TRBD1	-	CASSMLGTGYGGHEQFF	TGTGCCAGTAGTATGCTAGGGACAGGGTACGGAGGGCATGAGCAGTTCTTC
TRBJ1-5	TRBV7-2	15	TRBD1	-	CASSLQGQSNQPQHF	TGTGCCAGCAGCTTACAGGGACAGAGCAATCAGCCCCAGCATTTT
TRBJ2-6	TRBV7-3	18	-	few	CASSPEVGGYSGANVLTF	TGTGCCAGCAGCCCTGAGGTTGGAGGTTACTCTGGGGCCAACGTCCTGACTTTC
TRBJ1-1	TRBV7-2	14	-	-	CASSWRFMNTEAFF	TGTGCCAGCAGCTGGCGGTTCATGAACACTGAAGCTTTCTTT
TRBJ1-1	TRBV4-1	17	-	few	CASSPLDIFSYGTEAFF	TGCGCCAGCAGTCCCCTCGATATTTTTTCATACGGCACTGAAGCTTTCTTT
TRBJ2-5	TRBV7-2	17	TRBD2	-	CASSLSSSGGGQETQYF	TGTGCCAGCAGCTTATCATCTAGCGGGGGGGGTCAAGAGACCCAGTACTTC
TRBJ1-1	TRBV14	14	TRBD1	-	CASSQDDRGTEAFF	TGTGCCAGCAGCCAAGATGACAGGGGGACTGAAGCTTTCTTT
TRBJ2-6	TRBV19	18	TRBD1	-	CASSIKTGVSSGANVLTF	TGTGCCAGTAGTATAAAGACAGGGGTTAGCTCTGGGGCCAACGTCCTGACTTTC
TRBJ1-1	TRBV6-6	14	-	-	CASSYGGANTEAFF	TGTGCCAGCAGTTACGGTGGAGCGAACACTGAAGCTTTCTTT
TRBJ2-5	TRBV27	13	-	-	CASSYSPGETQYF	TGTGCCAGCAGTTATTCACCCGGAGAGACCCAGTACTTC
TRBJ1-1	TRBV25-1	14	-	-	CASSSGRGGTEAFF	TGTGCCAGCAGTTCCGGACGGGGGGGAACTGAAGCTTTCTTT
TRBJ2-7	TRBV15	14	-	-	CATSSGVFPYEQYF	TGTGCCACCAGCAGCGGGGTCTTTCCCTACGAGCAGTACTTC
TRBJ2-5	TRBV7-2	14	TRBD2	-	CASSTTSGAPAQYF	TGTGCCAGCAGCACGACTAGCGGGGCCCCCGCCCAGTACTTC
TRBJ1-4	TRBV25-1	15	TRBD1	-	CATAKLTGAGEKLFF	TGTGCCACGGCCAAACTCACAGGGGCCGGGGAAAAACTGTTTTTT
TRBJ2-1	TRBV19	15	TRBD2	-	CASSITRIGGREQFF	TGTGCCAGTAGTATCACTCGAATAGGCGGGAGGGAGCAGTTCTTC
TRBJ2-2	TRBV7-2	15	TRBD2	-	CASSFGRGYTGELFF	TGTGCCAGCAGCTTCGGGCGGGGGTACACCGGGGAGCTGTTTTTT
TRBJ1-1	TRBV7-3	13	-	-	CASSSQGITEAFF	TGTGCCAGCAGTAGTCAGGGGATCACTGAAGCTTTCTTT
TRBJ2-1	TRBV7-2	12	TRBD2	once	CASSTSGGWEFF	TGTGCCAGCAGCACTAGCGGGGGTTGGGAGTTCTTC
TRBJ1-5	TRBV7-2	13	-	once	CASSLLWASAQHF	TGTGCCAGCAGCTTGCTTTGGGCTTCAGCCCAGCATTTT
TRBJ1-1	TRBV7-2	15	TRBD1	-	CASSFSTGGMAEAFF	TGTGCCAGCAGCTTCTCGACAGGGGGTATGGCTGAAGCTTTCTTT
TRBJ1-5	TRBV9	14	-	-	CASSVGAGVQPQHF	TGTGCCAGCAGCGTAGGGGCAGGGGTTCAGCCCCAGCATTTT
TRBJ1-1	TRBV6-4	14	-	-	CASSEGGGATEAFF	TGTGCCAGCAGTGAGGGCGGAGGAGCGACTGAAGCTTTCTTT
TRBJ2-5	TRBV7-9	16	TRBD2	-	CASSPHSGGYQETQYF	TGTGCCAGCAGCCCCCATAGCGGGGGGTACCAAGAGACCCAGTACTTC
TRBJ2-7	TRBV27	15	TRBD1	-	CASRSVLDRAYEQYF	TGTGCCAGCAGATCGGTACTCGACAGGGCCTACGAGCAGTACTTC
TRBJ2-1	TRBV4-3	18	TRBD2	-	CASSQLGLAGGTYNEQFF	TGCGCCAGCAGCCAGTTAGGACTAGCGGGGGGGACCTACAATGAGCAGTTCTTC
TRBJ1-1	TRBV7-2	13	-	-	CAGRQAMNTEAFF	TGTGCCGGTAGACAGGCTATGAACACTGAAGCTTTCTTT
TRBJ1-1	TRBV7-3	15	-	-	CASSPKGGVNTEAFF	TGTGCCAGCAGCCCAAAAGGGGGTGTGAACACTGAAGCTTTCTTT
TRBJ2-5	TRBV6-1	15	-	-	CASKPPYRVGETQYF	TGTGCCAGCAAACCCCCTTACAGGGTCGGGGAGACCCAGTACTTC
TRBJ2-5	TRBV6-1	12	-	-	CASTPGGETQYF	TGTGCCAGCACCCCTGGGGGGGAGACCCAGTACTTC
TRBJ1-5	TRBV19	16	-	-	CASSNTQGNNNQPQHF	TGTGCCAGTAGTAACACACAGGGAAACAACAATCAGCCCCAGCATTTT
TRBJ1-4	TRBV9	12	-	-	CASSVPGGLLFF	TGTGCCAGCAGCGTCCCGGGGGGACTACTGTTTTTT
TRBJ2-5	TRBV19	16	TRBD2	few	CASSRGTSGRAETQYF	TGTGCCAGTAGTAGAGGGACTAGCGGCCGGGCGGAGACCCAGTACTTC
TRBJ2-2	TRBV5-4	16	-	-	CASSLLRGSNTGELFF	TGTGCCAGCAGCTTGCTTCGGGGATCAAACACCGGGGAGCTGTTTTTT
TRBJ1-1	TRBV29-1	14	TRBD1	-	CSVNPGQATNEAFF	TGCAGCGTGAACCCGGGACAGGCGACTAATGAAGCTTTCTTT
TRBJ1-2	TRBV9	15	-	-	CASSARRLANYGYTF	TGTGCCAGCAGCGCCCGCAGGTTAGCTAACTATGGCTACACCTTC